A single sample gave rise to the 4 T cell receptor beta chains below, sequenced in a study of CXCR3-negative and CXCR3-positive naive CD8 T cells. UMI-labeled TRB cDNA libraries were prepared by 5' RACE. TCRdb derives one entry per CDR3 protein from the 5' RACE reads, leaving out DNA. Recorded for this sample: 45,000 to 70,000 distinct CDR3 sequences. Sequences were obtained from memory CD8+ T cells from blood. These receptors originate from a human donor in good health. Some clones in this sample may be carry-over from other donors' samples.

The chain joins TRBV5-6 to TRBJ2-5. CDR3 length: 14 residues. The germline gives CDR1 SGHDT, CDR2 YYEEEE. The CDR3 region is CASSWARSQETQYF.

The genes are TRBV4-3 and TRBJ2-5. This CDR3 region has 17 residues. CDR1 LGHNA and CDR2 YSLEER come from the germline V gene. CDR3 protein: CASSQDLGGRIQETQYF.

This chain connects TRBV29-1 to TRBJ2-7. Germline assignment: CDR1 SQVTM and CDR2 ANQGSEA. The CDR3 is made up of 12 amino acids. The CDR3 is CSVPTGLHEQYF.

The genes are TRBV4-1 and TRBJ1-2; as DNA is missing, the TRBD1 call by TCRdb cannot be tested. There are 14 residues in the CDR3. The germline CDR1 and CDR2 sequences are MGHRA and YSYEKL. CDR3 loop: CASSHVRGLDGYTF.